This paragraph covers one TCR beta chain sequence. What it binds is not known. This sample is drawn from a study of beta chain features in type 1 diabetes. Study-level information: Cells sorted and examined across all samples totaled more than 95,000,000.

The junction had 7 bases not matched to a gene; V was cut back by 3 bases and J by 3 bases. This CDR3 spans 15 amino acids. Looked up from germline, CDR1 is SGHNT and CDR2 is YENEEA. Study results and limitations: Shortening that was moderate but significant affected the TCRB CDR3s of Type 1 diabetes patients in all four CD4+ subsets. A PCR bias possibly favoring shorter templates would apply equally to patients and controls. A cDNA-based sequencing approach could over-represent cells with high TCR expression. For TCRB rearrangement, an influence of HLA type remained unresolved here.

Every isolated RNA sample was fully reverse transcribed, so sequencing captured expressed TCRB transcripts. Repertoires were generated with immunoSEQ multiplex PCR, while TCRdb's copy carries only in-frame clones and drops some. The repertoire holds around 250,000 clones, with over 11% as singletons. The sequence was obtained from a man aged 30-40 years with type 1 diabetes. The chain joins TRBV11-3 to TRBJ2-7, with 8 nucleotides matching TRBD1. Input material: naive CD4+ T cells from blood. For the CDR3, the DNA is TGTGCCAGCAGCTTCGTCCGACAGGGGTTCTACGAGCAGTACTTC. It is translated as CASSFVRQGFYEQYF.